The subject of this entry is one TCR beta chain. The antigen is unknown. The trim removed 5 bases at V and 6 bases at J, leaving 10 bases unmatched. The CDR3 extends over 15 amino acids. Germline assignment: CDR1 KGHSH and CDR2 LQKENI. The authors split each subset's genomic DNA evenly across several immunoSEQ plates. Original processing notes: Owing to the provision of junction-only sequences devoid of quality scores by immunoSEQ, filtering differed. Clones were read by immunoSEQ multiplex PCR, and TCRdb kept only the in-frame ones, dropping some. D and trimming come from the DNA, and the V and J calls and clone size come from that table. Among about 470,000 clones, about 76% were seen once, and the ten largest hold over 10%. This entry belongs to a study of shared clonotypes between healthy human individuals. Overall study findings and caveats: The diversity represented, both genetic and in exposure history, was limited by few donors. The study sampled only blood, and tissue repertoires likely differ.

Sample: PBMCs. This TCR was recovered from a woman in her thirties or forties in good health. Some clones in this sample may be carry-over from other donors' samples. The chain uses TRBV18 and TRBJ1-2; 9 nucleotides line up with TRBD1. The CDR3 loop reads CASSSGQGLTHGYTF. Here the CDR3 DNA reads TGTGCCAGCTCATCGGGACAGGGCTTAACCCATGGCTACACCTTC.